This is a list of T cell receptor beta chains from one sample in a study of shared clonotypes between healthy human individuals. Sequencing used immunoSEQ multiplex PCR; TCRdb keeps in-frame clones, though not all of them. The sample lists roughly 850,000 clones; about 96% were seen once. Sequenced material: naive CD8+ T cells sorted from blood. These receptors all stem from a man aged 25 to 40 in good health. The CDR3 runs from the conserved cysteine through the conserved F or W. The order of the fields is V gene, D gene, J gene, clone size, CDR3 protein, CDR3 DNA. The D gene is left open where the match is weak. The size of a clone is reported for some rows only, either as once, few or many, or as a class for expanded clones.

TRBV7-9	-	TRBJ1-4	-	CASSSNRVENEKLFF	TGTGCCAGCAGCTCTAACAGGGTGGAAAATGAAAAACTGTTTTTT
TRBV29-1	TRBD1	TRBJ2-2	-	CSVVPKTGALPGELFF	TGCAGCGTTGTCCCTAAGACAGGGGCGCTTCCCGGGGAGCTGTTTTTT
TRBV7-3	-	TRBJ2-2	-	CASSLVAANTGELFF	TGTGCCAGCAGTTTAGTAGCGGCCAACACCGGGGAGCTGTTTTTT
TRBV7-6	TRBD2	TRBJ2-1	-	CASSYLGEGPGDEQFF	TGTGCCAGCAGCTACTTGGGGGAGGGCCCAGGCGATGAGCAGTTCTTC
TRBV7-9	TRBD1	TRBJ2-5	few	CASRPPGQGETQYF	TGTGCCAGCAGACCCCCGGGACAGGGAGAGACCCAGTACTTC
TRBV10-1	-	TRBJ2-7	once	CASSDRTETYEQYF	TGCGCCAGCAGTGACCGGACAGAAACCTACGAGCAGTACTTC
TRBV6-6	TRBD2	TRBJ2-7	once	CASSYGASGAYEQYF	TGTGCCAGCAGTTACGGGGCTAGCGGGGCCTACGAGCAGTACTTC
TRBV7-9	-	TRBJ1-5	-	CASSSSGGAAQPQHF	TGTGCCAGCAGCTCTAGTGGGGGGGCGGCTCAGCCCCAGCATTTT
TRBV9	-	TRBJ1-1	-	CASMGSTGSEAFF	TGTGCCAGCATGGGAAGCACGGGAAGTGAAGCTTTCTTT
TRBV7-2	-	TRBJ2-5	-	CASSLWGEGETSETQYF	TGTGCCAGCAGCTTATGGGGTGAGGGAGAGACGAGCGAGACCCAGTACTTC
TRBV7-2	-	TRBJ1-2	-	CASSLAWASNYGYTF	TGTGCCAGCAGCTTAGCATGGGCCTCTAACTATGGCTACACCTTC
TRBV9	-	TRBJ1-1	-	CASSPRGGNTEAFF	TGTGCCAGCAGCCCTCGGGGGGGGAACACTGAAGCTTTCTTT
TRBV5-1	-	TRBJ2-1	-	CASSLPSSYNEQFF	TGCGCCAGCAGCTTGCCCAGTAGTTACAATGAGCAGTTCTTC
TRBV28	-	TRBJ1-5	-	CASSLKGLGNQPQHF	TGTGCCAGCAGTTTAAAGGGGTTAGGGAATCAGCCCCAGCATTTT
TRBV7-2	TRBD2	TRBJ2-3	-	CASSPLADDTDTQYF	TGTGCCAGCAGCCCACTAGCGGACGACACAGATACGCAGTATTTT
TRBV29-1	-	TRBJ2-1	-	CSVVRGGKSFF	TGCAGCGTTGTAAGAGGGGGTAAGAGTTTCTTC
TRBV29-1	TRBD1	TRBJ2-1	-	CSEQTGTGVFGEQFF	TGCAGCGAGCAAACCGGGACAGGGGTTTTCGGTGAGCAGTTCTTC
TRBV7-9	TRBD2	TRBJ2-3	-	CASSLVQGLEITDTQYF	TGTGCCAGCAGCTTAGTCCAGGGACTAGAGATCACAGATACGCAGTATTTT